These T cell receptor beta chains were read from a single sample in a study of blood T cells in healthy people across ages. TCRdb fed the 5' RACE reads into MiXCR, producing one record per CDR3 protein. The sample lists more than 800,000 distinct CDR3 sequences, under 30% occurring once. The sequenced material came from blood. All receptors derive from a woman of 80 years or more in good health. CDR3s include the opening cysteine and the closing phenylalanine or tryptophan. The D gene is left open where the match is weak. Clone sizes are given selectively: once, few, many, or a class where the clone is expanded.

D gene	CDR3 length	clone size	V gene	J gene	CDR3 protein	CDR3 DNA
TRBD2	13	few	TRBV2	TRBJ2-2	CASTQGRVGELFF	TGTGCCAGCACCCAAGGGAGGGTCGGGGAGCTGTTTTTT
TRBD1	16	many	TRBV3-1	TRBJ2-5	CASSPGQGVSGETQYF	TGTGCCAGCAGCCCCGGACAGGGGGTTAGCGGGGAGACCCAGTACTTC
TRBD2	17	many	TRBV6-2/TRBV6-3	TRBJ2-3	CASSLLGLAGSTDTQYF	TGTGCCAGCAGTTTACTGGGACTAGCGGGTAGCACAGATACGCAGTATTTT
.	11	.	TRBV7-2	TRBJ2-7	CAGGFSYEQYF	TGTGCCGGCGGCTTTAGCTACGAGCAGTACTTC
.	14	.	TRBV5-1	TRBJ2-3	CASSWGEETDTQYF	TGCGCCAGCAGCTGGGGGGAGGAAACAGATACGCAGTATTTT
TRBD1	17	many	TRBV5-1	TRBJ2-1	CASSLAPGTGGGNEQFF	TGCGCCAGCAGCTTGGCTCCCGGGACAGGGGGCGGGAATGAGCAGTTCTTC
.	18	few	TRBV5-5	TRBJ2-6	CASSLRGRLSLGANVLTF	TGTGCCAGCAGCTTGAGGGGCCGACTGAGTCTCGGGGCCAACGTCCTGACTTTC
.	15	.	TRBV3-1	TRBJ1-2	CASSQVLGTNYGYTF	TGTGCCAGCAGCCAAGTGTTAGGGACCAACTATGGCTACACCTTC
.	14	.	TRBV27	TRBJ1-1	CASSFSSRCDEAFF	TGTGCCAGCAGTTTTAGTAGTCGGTGCGATGAAGCTTTCTTT
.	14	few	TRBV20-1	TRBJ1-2	CSARERTKMYGYTF	TGCAGTGCTAGAGAACGGACGAAAATGTATGGCTACACCTTC
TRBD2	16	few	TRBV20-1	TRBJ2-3	CSARVSGGGTGDTQYF	TGCAGTGCTAGAGTATCGGGCGGGGGGACGGGAGATACGCAGTATTTT
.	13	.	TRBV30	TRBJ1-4	CAWSRRPNEKLFF	TGTGCCTGGAGTAGGAGGCCTAATGAAAAACTGTTTTTT
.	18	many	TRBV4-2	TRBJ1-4	CASSQDLFRGERNEKLFF	TGTGCCAGCAGCCAAGATCTTTTTCGAGGTGAACGAAATGAAAAACTGTTTTTT
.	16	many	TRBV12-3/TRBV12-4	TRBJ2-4	CASSFRPPLAKNIQYF	TGTGCCAGCAGTTTTCGGCCGCCTCTAGCCAAAAACATTCAGTACTTC
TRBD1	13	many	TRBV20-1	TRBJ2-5	CSAGTGIQETQYF	TGCAGTGCTGGGACAGGGATCCAAGAGACCCAGTACTTC
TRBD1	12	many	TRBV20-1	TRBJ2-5	CSAGQGQETQYF	TGCAGTGCCGGACAGGGGCAAGAGACCCAGTACTTC
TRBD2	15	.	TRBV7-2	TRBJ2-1	CASSPLADSYNEQFF	TGTGCCAGCAGCCCGCTAGCGGACTCCTACAATGAGCAGTTCTTC
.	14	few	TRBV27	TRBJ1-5	CASSEQGRRQPQHF	TGTGCCAGCAGTGAACAGGGTAGGAGGCAGCCCCAGCATTTT
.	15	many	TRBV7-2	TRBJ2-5	CASSLVGGVQETQYF	TGTGCCAGCAGCTTAGTCGGAGGGGTCCAAGAGACCCAGTACTTC
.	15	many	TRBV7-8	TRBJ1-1	CASSLAPGDNTEAFF	TGTGCCAGCAGCTTAGCGCCCGGGGACAACACTGAAGCTTTCTTT
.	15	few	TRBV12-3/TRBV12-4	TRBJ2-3	CASSQYRTSTDVQYF	TGTGCCAGCAGTCAATACAGGACGAGCACAGATGTGCAGTATTTT
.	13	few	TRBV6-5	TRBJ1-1	CASSYIPNTEAFF	TGTGCCAGCAGTTACATTCCGAACACTGAAGCTTTCTTT
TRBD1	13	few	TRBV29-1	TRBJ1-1	CSVDATGGTEAFF	TGCAGCGTTGATGCGACAGGGGGGACTGAAGCTTTCTTT
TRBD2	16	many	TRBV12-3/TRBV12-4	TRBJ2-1	CASSIWASGGADEQFF	TGTGCCAGCAGTATCTGGGCTAGCGGGGGGGCGGATGAGCAGTTCTTC